This T cell receptor beta chain was recovered during a study of shared clonotypes between healthy human individuals. The DNA input per sorted-subset replicate PCR was 150 to 200 ng, corresponding to roughly 30,000 T cell genomes. The assay was immunoSEQ multiplex PCR, and TCRdb's table has in-frame clones only and misses some. The table has about 2.3 million clones, 85% to 95% seen once; the top ten hold 0.37%. Input material: naive CD4+ T cells from PBMCs. As for subset: CD45RA+ positively selected. This TCR derives from a man younger than 30 in good health. Some clones in this sample may be carry-over from other donors' samples.

CDR3 bases: TGTGCCAGCAGTCCCCCCTCCGGGTCTAAAGCTTTCTTT. Its translation is CASSPPSGSKAFF. The chain recombines TRBV28 with TRBJ1-1; unclear D gene. Trimming took off 5 bases at V and 9 bases at J, with 16 bases between the two ends. CDR3 size: 13 residues. The germline gives CDR1 MDHEN, CDR2 SYDVKM.